The clone carrying this TCR beta chain showed up just once. Antigen: not known. Clones were sequenced by immunoSEQ multiplex PCR, and TCRdb holds only the in-frame ones, with some missing. The data show some 200,000 clones, over 55% seen once. These data belong to a study of cytotoxic CD8 clonotypes in ibrutinib-treated CLL. Notes on the study in general: The public clonotypes identified were infrequent and showed contraction or stability on treatment. Clonality grew at ibrutinib response; at progression, it decreased back toward baseline.

Per germline, CDR1 MNHEY and CDR2 SMNVEV (reference sequence). The J segment lost 8 bases and the V segment lost 5 bases, leaving 11 bases of the junction unmatched. This CDR3 has 15 amino acids. The sequenced sample was PBMCs, obtained after 24 months of ibrutinib treatment. J is TRBJ2-1 and V is TRBV27; 8 nucleotides line up with TRBD1. This receptor was obtained from a human donor with chronic lymphocytic leukemia. CDR3 sequence (DNA): TGTGCCAGCAGTAACCGGGACAGGCTGTACTATGAGCAGTTCTTC. Amino acids: CASSNRDRLYYEQFF.